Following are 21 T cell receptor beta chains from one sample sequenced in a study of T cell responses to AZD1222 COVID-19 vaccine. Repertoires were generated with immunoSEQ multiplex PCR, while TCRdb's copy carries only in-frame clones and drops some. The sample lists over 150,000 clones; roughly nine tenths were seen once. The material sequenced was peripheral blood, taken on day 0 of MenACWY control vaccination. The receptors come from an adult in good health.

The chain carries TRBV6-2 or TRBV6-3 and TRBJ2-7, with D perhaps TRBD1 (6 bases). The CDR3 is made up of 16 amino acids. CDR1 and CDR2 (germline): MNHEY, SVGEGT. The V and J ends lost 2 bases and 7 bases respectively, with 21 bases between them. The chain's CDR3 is CASSYGLAPRGGEQYF. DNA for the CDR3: TGTGCCAGCAGTTACGGTCTGGCGCCTCGAGGGGGTGAGCAGTACTTC.

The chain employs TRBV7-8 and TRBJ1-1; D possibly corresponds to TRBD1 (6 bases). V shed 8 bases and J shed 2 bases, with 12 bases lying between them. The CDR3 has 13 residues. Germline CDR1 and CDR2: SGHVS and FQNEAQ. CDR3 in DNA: TGTGCCAGCCGCCGGGGGGGCAACACTGAAGCTTTCTTT. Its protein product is CASRRGGNTEAFF.

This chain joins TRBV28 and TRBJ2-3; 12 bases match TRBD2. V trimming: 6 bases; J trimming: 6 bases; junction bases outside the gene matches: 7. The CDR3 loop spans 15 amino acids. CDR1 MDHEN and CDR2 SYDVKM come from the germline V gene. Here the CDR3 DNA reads TGTGCCAGCAGCACCCTAGCGGGGGGGCCGGATACGCAGTATTTT. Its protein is CASSTLAGGPDTQYF.

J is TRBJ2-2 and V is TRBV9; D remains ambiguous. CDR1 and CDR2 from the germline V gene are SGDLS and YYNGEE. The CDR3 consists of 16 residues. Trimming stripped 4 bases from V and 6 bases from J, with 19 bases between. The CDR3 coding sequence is TGTGCCAGCAGCCTCCTACAGACGGTTGGCGCCGGGGAGCTGTTTTTT. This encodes CASSLLQTVGAGELFF.

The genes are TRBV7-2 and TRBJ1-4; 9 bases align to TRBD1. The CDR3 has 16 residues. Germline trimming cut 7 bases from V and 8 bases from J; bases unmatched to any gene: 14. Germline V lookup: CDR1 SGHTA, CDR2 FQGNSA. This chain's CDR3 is CASTPGWGTGREKLFF. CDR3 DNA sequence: TGTGCCAGCACCCCTGGGTGGGGGACAGGGAGAGAAAAACTGTTTTTT.

The CDR3 sequence: CATSPQAGSTEAFF. CDR3 coding DNA: TGTGCCACCAGCCCACAGGCCGGGAGCACTGAAGCTTTCTTT. The rearrangement links TRBV15 to TRBJ1-1, with D possibly matching TRBD1 (5 bases). Germline V gives CDR1 LNHNV, CDR2 YYDKDF (reference sequence). This CDR3 has 14 amino acids. V shed 5 bases and J shed 4 bases, with 14 bases lying between them.

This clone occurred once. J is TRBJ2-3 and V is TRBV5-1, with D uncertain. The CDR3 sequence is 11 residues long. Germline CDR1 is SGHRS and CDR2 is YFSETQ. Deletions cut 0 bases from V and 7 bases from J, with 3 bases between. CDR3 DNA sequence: TGCGCCAGCAGCTTGGACTATACGCAGTATTTT. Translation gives CASSLDYTQYF.

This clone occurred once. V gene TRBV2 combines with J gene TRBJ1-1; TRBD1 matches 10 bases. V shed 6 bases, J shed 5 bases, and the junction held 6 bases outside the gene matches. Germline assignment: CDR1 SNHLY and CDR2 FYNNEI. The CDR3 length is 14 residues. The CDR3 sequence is CASRKDRGGTEAFF. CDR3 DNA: TGTGCCAGCAGGAAGGACAGGGGGGGAACTGAAGCTTTCTTT.

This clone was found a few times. In DNA form, the CDR3 reads TGTGCCACCAGTAAAGCGGTTAGCACAGATACGCAGTATTTT. Encoded protein: CATSKAVSTDTQYF. The chain links TRBV24-1 to TRBJ2-3; D might be TRBD2 (5 bases). From germline, CDR1 is KGHDR and CDR2 SFDVKD. This CDR3 region has 14 residues. The V and J ends lost 6 bases and 0 bases respectively, with 9 bases between them.

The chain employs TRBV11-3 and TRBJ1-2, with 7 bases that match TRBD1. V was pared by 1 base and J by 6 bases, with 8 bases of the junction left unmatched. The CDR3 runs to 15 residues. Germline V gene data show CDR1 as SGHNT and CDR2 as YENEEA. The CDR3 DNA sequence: TGTGCCAGCAGCTTAGCGGCGGGACAGTCCCATGGCTACACCTTC. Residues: CASSLAAGQSHGYTF.

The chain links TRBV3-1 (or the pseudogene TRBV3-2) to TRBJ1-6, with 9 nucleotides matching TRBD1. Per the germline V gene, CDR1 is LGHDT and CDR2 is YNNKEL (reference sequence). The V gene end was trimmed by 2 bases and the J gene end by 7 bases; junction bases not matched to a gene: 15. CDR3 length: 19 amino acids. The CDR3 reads CASSQLGWDRDGLNSPLHF. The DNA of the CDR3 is TGTGCCAGCAGCCAATTAGGGTGGGACAGGGACGGTCTGAATTCACCCCTCCACTTT.

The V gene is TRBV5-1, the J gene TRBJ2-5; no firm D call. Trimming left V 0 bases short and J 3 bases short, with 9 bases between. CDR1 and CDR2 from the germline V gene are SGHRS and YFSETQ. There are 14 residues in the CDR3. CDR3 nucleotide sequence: TGCGCCAGCAGCTTGGGGCCCCAGGAAGAGACCCAGTACTTC. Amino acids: CASSLGPQEETQYF.

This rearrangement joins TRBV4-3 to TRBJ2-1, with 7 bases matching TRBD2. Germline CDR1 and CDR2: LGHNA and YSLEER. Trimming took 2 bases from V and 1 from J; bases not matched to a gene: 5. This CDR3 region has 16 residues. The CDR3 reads CASSQSLAPSYNEQFF. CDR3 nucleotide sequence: TGCGCCAGCAGCCAATCACTAGCGCCTTCCTACAATGAGCAGTTCTTC.

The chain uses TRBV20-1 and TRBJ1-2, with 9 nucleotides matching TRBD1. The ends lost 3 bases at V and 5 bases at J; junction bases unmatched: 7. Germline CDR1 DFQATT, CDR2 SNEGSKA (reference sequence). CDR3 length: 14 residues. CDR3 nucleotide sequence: TGCAGTGCTAGTGCCACAGGGGGCAGTTATGGCTACACCTTC. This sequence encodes CSASATGGSYGYTF.

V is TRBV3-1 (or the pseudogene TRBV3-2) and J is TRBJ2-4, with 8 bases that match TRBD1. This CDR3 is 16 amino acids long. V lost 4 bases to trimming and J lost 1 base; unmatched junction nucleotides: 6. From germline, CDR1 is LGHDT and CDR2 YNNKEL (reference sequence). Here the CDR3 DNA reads TGTGCCAGCAGCCCCCAGGGGGCATTGGCCAAAAACATTCAGTACTTC. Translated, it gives CASSPQGALAKNIQYF.

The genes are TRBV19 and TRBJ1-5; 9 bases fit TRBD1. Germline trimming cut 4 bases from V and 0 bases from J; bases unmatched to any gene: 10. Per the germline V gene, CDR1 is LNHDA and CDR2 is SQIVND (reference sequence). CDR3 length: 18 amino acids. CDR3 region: CASSRVVGDRDSNQPQHF. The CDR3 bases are TGTGCCAGTAGTAGGGTAGTCGGGGACAGGGATAGCAATCAGCCCCAGCATTTT.

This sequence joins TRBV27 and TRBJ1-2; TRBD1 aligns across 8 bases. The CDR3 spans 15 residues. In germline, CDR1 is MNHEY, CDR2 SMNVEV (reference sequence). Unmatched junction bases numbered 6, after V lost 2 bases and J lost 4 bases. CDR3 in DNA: TGTGCCAGCAGTTTAGGACAGGGTGGGGGCTATGGCTACACCTTC. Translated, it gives CASSLGQGGGYGYTF.

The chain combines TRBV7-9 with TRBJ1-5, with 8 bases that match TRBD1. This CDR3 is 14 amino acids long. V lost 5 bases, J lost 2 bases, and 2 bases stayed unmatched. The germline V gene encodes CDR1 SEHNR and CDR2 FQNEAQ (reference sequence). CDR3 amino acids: CASSPQGGNQPQHF. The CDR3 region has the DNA TGTGCCAGCAGCCCACAGGGGGGCAATCAGCCCCAGCATTTT.

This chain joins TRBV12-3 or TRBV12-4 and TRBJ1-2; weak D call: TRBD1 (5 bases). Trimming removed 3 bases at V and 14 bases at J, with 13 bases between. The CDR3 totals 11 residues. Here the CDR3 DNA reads TGTGCCAGCAGTTTTCGTGACAGTAGGACCTTC. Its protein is CASSFRDSRTF.

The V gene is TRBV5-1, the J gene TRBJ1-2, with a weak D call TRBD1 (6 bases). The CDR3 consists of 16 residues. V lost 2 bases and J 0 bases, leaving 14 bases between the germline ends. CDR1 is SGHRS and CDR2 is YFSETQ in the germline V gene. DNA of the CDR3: TGCGCCAGCAGCTTAAACCCGACAGGTACTAACTATGGCTACACCTTC. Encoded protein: CASSLNPTGTNYGYTF.

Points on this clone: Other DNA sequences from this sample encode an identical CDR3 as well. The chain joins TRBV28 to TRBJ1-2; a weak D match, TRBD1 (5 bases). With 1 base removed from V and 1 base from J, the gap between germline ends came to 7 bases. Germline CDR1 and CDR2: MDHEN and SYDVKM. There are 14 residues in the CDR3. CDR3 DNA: TGTGCCAGCAGTTTATACGGGGGTAACTATGGCTACACCTTC. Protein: CASSLYGGNYGYTF.